Given below is one TCR beta chain in context. Clones were sequenced by immunoSEQ multiplex PCR, and TCRdb holds only the in-frame ones, with some missing. Seen here are about 7,600 clones, roughly three quarters observed once, and the top ten hold roughly 3.8%. This entry comes from a study of cytotoxic CD8 clonotypes in ibrutinib-treated CLL. CDR1 and CDR2 (germline): SGHDN, FVKESK. The trim removed 1 base at V and 8 bases at J, leaving 12 bases unmatched. There are 16 residues in the CDR3. The rearrangement links TRBV14 to TRBJ2-3; 7 nucleotides line up with TRBD1. This specimen was PBMCs, taken before ibrutinib treatment. The TCR was taken from a human donor with chronic lymphocytic leukemia. CDR3 bases: TGTGCCAGCAGCCAAGGAGCCGGGACAGCCACGGGTACGCAGTATTTT. It specifies CASSQGAGTATGTQYF.